The 28 T cell receptor beta chains reported below all come from one sample, sequenced in a study of blood T cell repertoires in COVID-19. Measured with immunoSEQ multiplex PCR; TCRdb has only the in-frame clones, and not every one. Altogether 55,000 to 75,000 clones are present, 73% being singletons, with the ten largest covering less than 25%. Source material: peripheral blood. These receptors were collected from a man between 60 and 75 years old with acute or convalescent COVID-19.

This clone was observed a single time. The J gene is TRBJ1-2, the V gene TRBV20-1, with D perhaps matching TRBD1 (6 bases). Germline V lookup: CDR1 DFQATT, CDR2 SNEGSKA (reference sequence). The CDR3 covers 12 residues. The germline V and J ends were trimmed by 3 bases and 8 bases, with 13 bases remaining between them. The CDR3 bases are TGCAGTGCTAGTTGGCAGGGGCAAGGCTACACCTTC. Encoded protein: CSASWQGQGYTF.

The chain has TRBV3-1 (or the pseudogene TRBV3-2) and TRBJ2-5, with TRBD2 identical over 9 bases. V trimming: 2 bases; J trimming: 2 bases; junction bases outside the gene matches: 0. The CDR3 contains 14 residues. CDR1 and CDR2 from the germline V gene are LGHDT and YNNKEL (reference sequence). The CDR3 loop reads CASSQLAGQETQYF. In DNA, the CDR3 is TGTGCCAGCAGCCAACTAGCGGGGCAAGAGACCCAGTACTTC.

The CDR3 nucleotides are TGTGCCAGCCGAAGGGGGATGAACACTGAAGCTTTCTTT. As protein: CASRRGMNTEAFF. J is TRBJ1-1 and V is TRBV6-5, with D possibly being TRBD1 (6 bases). V lost 8 bases, J lost 0 bases, and 10 bases lay in between. The CDR3 loop spans 13 amino acids. The germline V gene has CDR1 MNHEY and CDR2 SVGAGI.

This rearrangement joins TRBV15 to TRBJ1-4; D remains unclear. This CDR3 region has 15 residues. From germline, CDR1 is LNHNV and CDR2 YYDKDF (reference sequence). Trimming took 3 bases from V and 4 from J, leaving 12 bases between them. The CDR3 DNA reads TGTGCCACCAGCAGTATCGAGGCCGGTAATGAAAAACTGTTTTTT. Its protein is CATSSIEAGNEKLFF.

The chain uses TRBV5-1 and TRBJ2-5; 8 positions agree with TRBD2. Germline assignment: CDR1 SGHRS and CDR2 YFSETQ. The V segment lost 2 bases and the J segment 5 bases; nucleotides outside the gene matches: 5. The CDR3 length is 14 residues. The DNA for the CDR3 is TGCGCCAGCAGCTTAGCGGGAGCCCCGGAGACCCAGTACTTC. Translated: CASSLAGAPETQYF.

Only a few counts were recorded for this clone. This rearrangement joins TRBV27 to TRBJ1-1, with D possibly being TRBD1 (6 bases). Deletions cut 0 bases from V and 5 bases from J, with 13 bases between. CDR3 length: 15 residues. Germline-derived CDR1 and CDR2 are MNHEY and SMNVEV (reference sequence). In DNA, the CDR3 is TGTGCCAGCAGTTTATCAGGTCAGGGGTGGACTGAAGCTTTCTTT. Amino acids: CASSLSGQGWTEAFF.

V gene TRBV11-3 combines with J gene TRBJ2-3; D is perhaps TRBD1 (7 bases). Germline CDR1 reads SGHNT; CDR2 reads YENEEA. Deletions cut 3 bases from V and 3 bases from J, with 10 bases between. The CDR3 has 14 residues. CDR3 sequence reads: CASSFRGETDTQYF. The CDR3 bases are TGTGCCAGCAGCTTCAGGGGGGAGACAGATACGCAGTATTTT.

This clone was picked up one time. The chain combines TRBV3-1 (or the pseudogene TRBV3-2) with TRBJ1-4; 10 nucleotides line up with TRBD1. Per the germline V gene, CDR1 is LGHDT and CDR2 is YNNKEL (reference sequence). V shed 2 bases and J 8 bases; nucleotides not matched to a gene: 8. The CDR3 runs to 16 residues. CDR3 sequence (DNA): TGTGCCAGCAGCCAAAAATGGGGACAGGGGCAGGAAAAACTGTTTTTT. Translated: CASSQKWGQGQEKLFF.

This clone appeared once. This chain joins TRBV28 and TRBJ1-5; no clear D gene. Germline values: CDR1 MDHEN, CDR2 SYDVKM. V lost 8 bases to trimming and J lost 3 bases, with 20 bases between them. This CDR3 is 16 amino acids long. The CDR3 loop is CASGIYSDSYNQPQHF. CDR3 in DNA: TGTGCCAGCGGTATTTATTCGGACTCCTACAATCAGCCCCAGCATTTT.

The gene calls are TRBV28 and TRBJ1-2, with unresolved D. This CDR3 comprises 11 residues. Germline CDR1 MDHEN, CDR2 SYDVKM. Trimming removed 5 bases from V and 8 bases from J, with 9 bases in between. This CDR3 is CASSTPTGYTF. The CDR3 coding sequence is TGTGCCAGCAGTACTCCTACGGGCTACACCTTC.

This chain links TRBV11-2 with TRBJ2-2; TRBD2 matches at 12 bases. The CDR3 covers 15 residues. The ends lost 1 base at V and 6 bases at J; junction bases unmatched: 0. Germline CDR1 and CDR2: SGHAT and FQNNGV. CDR3 nucleotides: TGTGCCAGCAGCTTAGGACTAGCGGGAGCCGGGGAGCTGTTTTTT. Its protein product is CASSLGLAGAGELFF. Full variable domain (outside the CDR3, taken from reference TRBV11-2 and TRBJ2-2): EAGVAQSPRYKIIEKRQSVAFWCNPISGHATLYWYQQILGQGPKLLIQFQNNGVVDDSQLPKDRFSAERLKGVDSTLKIQPAKLEDSAVYLCASSLGLAGAGELFFGEGSRLTVL.

The table lists this clone with a few counts. The V gene is TRBV11-2, the J gene TRBJ1-3; D unresolved. Germline V gene lookup returns CDR1 SGHAT and CDR2 FQNNGV. The CDR3 consists of 14 residues. The V and J ends lost 0 bases and 4 bases respectively, with 7 bases between them. This CDR3 reads CASSLDTEGNTIYF. In DNA, the CDR3 is TGTGCCAGCAGCTTAGATACTGAGGGAAACACCATATATTTT.

The CDR3 nucleotides are TGTGCCAGCAGCTTGGGGCAGGGTGGGAATGAAAAACTGTTTTTT. Residues: CASSLGQGGNEKLFF. This rearrangement joins TRBV5-5 to TRBJ1-4, with TRBD1 as a possible D gene (5 bases). The V end lost 0 bases, the J end lost 5 bases, and 11 bases lay between the germline ends. The CDR3 totals 15 residues. Germline loops: CDR1 SGHKS, CDR2 YYEKEE (reference sequence).

The chain recombines TRBV2 with TRBJ1-2; a possible D gene is TRBD1 (6 bases). The germline gives CDR1 SNHLY, CDR2 FYNNEI. The V and J ends lost 8 bases and 5 bases respectively, with 21 bases between them. This CDR3 is 15 amino acids long. Here the CDR3 DNA reads TGTGCCAGCCGGACAGTCCTTGGGAGGGTTTATGGCTACACCTTC. Its translation: CASRTVLGRVYGYTF.

The rearrangement links TRBV4-1 to TRBJ2-7, with a tentative D call TRBD1 (6 bases). The length of the CDR3 is 15 residues. The ends were cut back, 1 base at V and 3 bases at J, with 13 bases in the middle. CDR1 and CDR2 (germline): MGHRA, YSYEKL. The CDR3 here is CASSQGQDLYYEQYV. In nucleotides, the CDR3 is TGCGCCAGCAGCCAAGGACAGGATTTATACTACGAGCAGTACGTC.

The V gene is TRBV7-9, the J gene TRBJ2-7; 8 bases are a match to TRBD1. J lost 4 bases, V lost 5 bases, and 7 bases had no gene match. Germline V gene sequence: CDR1 SEHNR, CDR2 FQNEAQ (reference sequence). This CDR3 region has 14 residues. The CDR3 region is CASSRGQGLYEQYF. CDR3 nucleotides: TGTGCCAGCAGCCGCGGACAGGGATTGTACGAGCAGTACTTC.

The gene calls are TRBV14 and TRBJ2-1; 8 bases are a match to TRBD2. The V segment lost 1 base and the J segment 1 base; nucleotides outside the gene matches: 3. The CDR3 covers 16 residues. The germline V gene has CDR1 SGHDN and CDR2 FVKESK. CDR3 protein: CASSQVLAVSYNEQFF. The CDR3 nucleotides are TGTGCCAGCAGCCAAGTACTAGCGGTATCCTACAATGAGCAGTTCTTC.

In its sample, this clone was seen once. The chain employs TRBV19 and TRBJ2-3; no clear D gene. Germline lookup yields CDR1 LNHDA and CDR2 SQIVND (reference sequence). V gave up 0 bases and J gave up 6 bases, with 10 bases separating them. CDR3 size: 14 residues. The CDR3 bases are TGTGCCAGTAGTATAGAACAAAACATGGATACGCAGTATTTT. Its protein product is CASSIEQNMDTQYF.

The chain is built from TRBV25-1 and TRBJ2-7, with 7 positions matching TRBD2. V was clipped by 2 bases and J by 1 base; unmatched bases: 2. This CDR3 has 14 amino acids. Germline-derived CDR1 and CDR2 are MGHDK and SYGVNS. The CDR3 DNA is TGTGCCAGCAGTGAAGGGGGAGGGTCCTACGAGCAGTACTTC. Residues: CASSEGGGSYEQYF.

V is TRBV10-2 and J is TRBJ1-6; no firm D call. Germline values: CDR1 WSHSY, CDR2 SAAADI. The CDR3 length is 13 residues. V was trimmed by 2 bases and J by 10 bases, leaving 9 bases between them. DNA of the CDR3: TGCGCCAGCAGTGAGATCGAGCGGTCACCCCTCCACTTT. Encoded protein: CASSEIERSPLHF.

The chain has TRBV5-1 and TRBJ1-4; weak D call: TRBD1 (6 bases). Per germline, CDR1 SGHRS and CDR2 YFSETQ. The CDR3 spans 13 residues. Trimming pared 8 bases from V and 7 bases from J, leaving 15 bases between. The CDR3 region is CASSGTTLEKLFF. The CDR3 region has the DNA TGCGCCAGTTCCGGGACAACCCTTGAAAAACTGTTTTTT.

This clone was seen a few times. The chain couples TRBV5-4 to TRBJ1-1, with D possibly TRBD1 on 5 matching bases. Trimming took off 0 bases at V and 4 bases at J, with 10 bases between the two ends. The CDR3 totals 14 residues. Germline CDR1 and CDR2: SGHNT and YYREEE (reference sequence). For the CDR3, the DNA is TGTGCCAGCAGCTTGGTAGCCGGGGGCACTGAAGCTTTCTTT. Translation gives CASSLVAGGTEAFF.

The V call is TRBV3-1 (or the pseudogene TRBV3-2), the J call TRBJ2-5; 10 bases are a match to TRBD1. The CDR3 is made up of 15 amino acids. CDR1 and CDR2 from the germline V gene are LGHDT and YNNKEL (reference sequence). V lost 3 bases to trimming and J lost 5 bases; unmatched junction nucleotides: 6. CDR3 loop: CASSHWGQGSETQYF. CDR3 DNA: TGTGCCAGCAGCCACTGGGGACAGGGGTCTGAGACCCAGTACTTC.

This clone was seen a handful of times. V gene TRBV2 combines with J gene TRBJ2-7; 8 nucleotides match TRBD1. With V trimmed by 3 bases and J by 2 bases, 6 bases remained unmatched. The CDR3 has 15 residues. In germline, CDR1 is SNHLY, CDR2 FYNNEI. The CDR3 DNA is TGTGCCAGCAGTGAGACCCTACAGGGGGCCTACGAGCAGTACTTC. Translating it yields CASSETLQGAYEQYF. Full variable domain (outside the CDR3, taken from reference TRBV2 and TRBJ2-7): EPEVTQTPSHQVTQMGQEVILRCVPISNHLYFYWYRQILGQKVEFLVSFYNNEISEKSEIFDDQFSVERPDGSNFTLKIRSTKLEDSAMYFCASSETLQGAYEQYFGPGTRLTVT.

V and J are TRBV4-2 and TRBJ2-2, with TRBD2 matching 10 bases. Per the germline V gene, CDR1 is LGHNA and CDR2 is YNFKEQ. The CDR3 loop spans 18 amino acids. After removal of 2 bases from V and 0 bases from J, the junction contained 6 bases not matched to a gene. As DNA, the CDR3 is TGTGCCAGCAGCCAACTCGGTAGCGGGGGGCCGAACACCGGGGAGCTGTTTTTT. Translation gives CASSQLGSGGPNTGELFF.

This chain connects TRBV6-5 to TRBJ1-4; 9 bases line up with TRBD1. Per the germline V gene, CDR1 is MNHEY and CDR2 is SVGAGI. V lost 7 bases, J lost 2 bases, and 5 bases stayed unmatched. This CDR3 is built from 15 residues. In DNA, the CDR3 is TGTGCCAGCACCGGGACAGGGTTCACTAATGAAAAACTGTTTTTT. Protein: CASTGTGFTNEKLFF.

V is TRBV4-1 and J is TRBJ2-3; 12 bases align to TRBD2. There are 19 residues in the CDR3. Trimming at V came to 6 bases and at J to 2 bases, leaving 15 bases not matched to a gene. Looked up from germline, CDR1 is MGHRA and CDR2 is YSYEKL. CDR3 sequence (DNA): TGCGCCAGCAGAGCTCCCGGACTAGCGGGGCCTACGATCACAGATACGCAGTATTTT. Protein product: CASRAPGLAGPTITDTQYF.

J is TRBJ1-2 and V is TRBV20-1, with 11 bases that match TRBD1. This CDR3 spans 15 amino acids. V shed 3 bases and J 7 bases; nucleotides not matched to a gene: 10. The V gene's germline CDR1 is DFQATT and CDR2 SNEGSKA (reference sequence). The CDR3 is CSASVVGQGAVGYTF. CDR3 coding DNA: TGCAGTGCTAGTGTTGTTGGACAGGGGGCGGTTGGCTACACCTTC.